These 11 T cell receptor beta chains share one sample of origin, sequenced in a study of OX40 agonist ivuxolimab in advanced cancers. Profiling relied on immunoSEQ multiplex PCR, and the TCRdb table lists in-frame clones only, not all of them. The sample has 95,000 to 120,000 clones, 75% to 95% seen once; the top ten hold around 0.64%. The sample here was CD4+ or CD8+ T cells sorted from blood, taken in a trial of the OX40 agonist ivuxolimab. Receptors were obtained from an adult with an advanced solid tumor such as melanoma, head and neck, liver or kidney cancer.

V gene TRBV5-7 combines with J gene TRBJ2-1; TRBD2 is a possible D gene (5 bases). TRBV5-7 is designated an ORF whose function remains uncertain. Trimming took 6 bases from V and 6 from J, leaving 16 bases between them. The CDR3 runs 14 residues. The CDR3 loop reads CASKEGGTVNEQFF. The DNA of the CDR3 is TGTGCCAGCAAGGAAGGAGGCACCGTCAATGAGCAGTTCTTC.

The V gene is TRBV11-2, the J gene TRBJ1-2; D may be TRBD1 (5 bases). Trimming pared 8 bases from V and 5 bases from J, leaving 12 bases between. In germline, CDR1 is SGHAT, CDR2 FQNNGV. The CDR3 totals 12 residues. CDR3 sequence reads: CASGGDEYGYTF. The CDR3 coding sequence is TGTGCCAGCGGGGGGGACGAGTATGGCTACACCTTC.

The rearrangement links TRBV6-4 to TRBJ2-3, with 7 bases that match TRBD2. Germline V gene lookup returns CDR1 MRHNA and CDR2 SNTAGT. CDR3 length: 13 amino acids. V lost 8 bases, J lost 4 bases, and 6 bases stayed unmatched. The CDR3 bases are TGTGCCAGCTCTCGGGAGGAGGCAGATACGCAGTATTTT. Translation: CASSREEADTQYF.

The CDR3 reads CASSDFGGGGGTDTQYF. DNA of the CDR3: TGCGCCAGCAGTGATTTTGGGGGAGGGGGCGGCACAGATACGCAGTATTTT. This chain connects TRBV10-1 to TRBJ2-3; D tentatively reads TRBD1 or TRBD2 (7 bases each). CDR3 length: 17 residues. Germline CDR1 WNHNN, CDR2 SYGVQD (reference sequence). The V end lost 3 bases, the J end lost 1 base, and 17 bases lay between the germline ends.

The genes are TRBV10-1 and TRBJ2-3; the match to TRBD2 covers 7 bases. CDR1 and CDR2 (germline): WNHNN, SYGVQD (reference sequence). V trimming: 6 bases; J trimming: 6 bases; junction bases outside the gene matches: 3. CDR3 length: 12 amino acids. The CDR3 spells CASSSGADTQYF. DNA of the CDR3: TGCGCCAGCAGCAGCGGGGCGGATACGCAGTATTTT.

This chain connects TRBV2 to TRBJ2-7; D remains ambiguous. V was trimmed by 6 bases and J by 3 bases, leaving 9 bases between them. The germline V gene has CDR1 SNHLY and CDR2 FYNNEI. The CDR3 consists of 12 residues. The CDR3 is CASRDNNYEQYF. The CDR3 bases are TGTGCCAGCAGAGATAATAACTACGAGCAGTACTTC.

The rearrangement links TRBV11-3 to TRBJ2-7; 11 nucleotides line up with TRBD2. The germline V gene encodes CDR1 SGHNT and CDR2 YENEEA. V lost 5 bases, J lost 1 base, and 4 bases stayed unmatched. The length of the CDR3 is 15 residues. CDR3 sequence reads: CASSPTSGSSYEQYF. The CDR3 nucleotides are TGTGCCAGCAGCCCAACTAGCGGGAGTTCCTACGAGCAGTACTTC.

A single count supports this clone. This sequence joins TRBV11-1 and TRBJ1-2, with D perhaps TRBD1 (5 bases). Between the trimmed V and J ends, which lost 2 bases and 7 bases, there was a span of 14 bases. This CDR3 spans 14 amino acids. In germline, CDR1 is SGHAT, CDR2 FQDESV (reference sequence). CDR3: CASSLTGTQPGYTF. The CDR3 nucleotides are TGTGCCAGCAGCTTAACCGGGACTCAACCTGGCTACACCTTC.

In the case of this clone: The same CDR3 is also encoded by other DNA sequences in this sample. V usage is TRBV19 and J usage is TRBJ1-2, with 9 positions matching TRBD1. V lost 6 bases to trimming and J lost 4 bases; unmatched junction nucleotides: 3. This CDR3 has 13 amino acids. CDR1 LNHDA and CDR2 SQIVND come from the germline V gene (reference sequence). Here the CDR3 reads CASRGQGPYGYTF. DNA for the CDR3: TGTGCCAGTAGGGGACAGGGCCCCTATGGCTACACCTTC.

This clone was counted once. J is TRBJ1-1 and V is TRBV6-5; D not certain. Trimming took 6 bases from V and 2 from J, leaving 10 bases between them. This CDR3 contains 13 residues. Germline assignment: CDR1 MNHEY and CDR2 SVGAGI. CDR3 in amino acids: CASSPEGNTEAFF. CDR3 coding DNA: TGTGCCAGCAGCCCCGAGGGAAACACTGAAGCTTTCTTT.

The gene calls are TRBV10-1 and TRBJ2-1; 7 bases line up with TRBD2. The CDR3 covers 14 residues. The ends lost 4 bases at V and 7 bases at J; junction bases unmatched: 7. The germline V gene has CDR1 WNHNN and CDR2 SYGVQD (reference sequence). The CDR3 DNA sequence: TGCGCCAGCAGTGCGTTGGGGGGGAAGAATGAGCAGTTCTTC. Residues: CASSALGGKNEQFF.